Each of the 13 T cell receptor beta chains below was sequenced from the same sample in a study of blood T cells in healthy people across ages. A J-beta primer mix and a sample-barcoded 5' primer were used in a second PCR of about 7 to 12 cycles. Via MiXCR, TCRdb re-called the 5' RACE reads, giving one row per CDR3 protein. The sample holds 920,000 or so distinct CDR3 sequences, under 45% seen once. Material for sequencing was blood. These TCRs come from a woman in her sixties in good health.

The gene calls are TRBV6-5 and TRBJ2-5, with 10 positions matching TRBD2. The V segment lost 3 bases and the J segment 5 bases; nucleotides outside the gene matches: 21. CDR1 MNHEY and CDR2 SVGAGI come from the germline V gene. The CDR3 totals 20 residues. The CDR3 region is CASSYSRGGGLAGDPETQYF. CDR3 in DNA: TGTGCCAGCAGTTATTCGAGGGGTGGTGGCCTAGCGGGAGACCCGGAGACCCAGTACTTC.

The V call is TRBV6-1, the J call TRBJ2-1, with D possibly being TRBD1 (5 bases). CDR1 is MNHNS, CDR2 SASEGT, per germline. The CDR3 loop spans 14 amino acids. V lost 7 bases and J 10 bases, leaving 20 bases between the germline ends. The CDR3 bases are TGTGCCAGCACCACAATTCCAGGGCTTCGGGAGCAGTTCTTC. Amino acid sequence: CASTTIPGLREQFF.

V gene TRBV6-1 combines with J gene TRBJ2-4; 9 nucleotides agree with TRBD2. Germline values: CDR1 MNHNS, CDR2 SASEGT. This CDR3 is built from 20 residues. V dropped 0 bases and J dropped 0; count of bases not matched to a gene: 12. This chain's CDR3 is CASSEASGGTPALAKNIQYF. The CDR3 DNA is TGTGCCAGCAGTGAAGCTAGCGGGGGAACCCCCGCCTTAGCCAAAAACATTCAGTACTTC.

DNA for the CDR3: TGCGCCAGCACGGAAGAGACTCTTTCCTCCTACGAGCAGTACTTC. This gives the protein CASTEETLSSYEQYF. V is TRBV5-1 and J is TRBJ2-7; no firm D call. CDR1 SGHRS and CDR2 YFSETQ come from the germline V gene. The CDR3 is 15 amino acids. With 6 bases removed from V and 0 bases from J, the gap between germline ends came to 16 bases.

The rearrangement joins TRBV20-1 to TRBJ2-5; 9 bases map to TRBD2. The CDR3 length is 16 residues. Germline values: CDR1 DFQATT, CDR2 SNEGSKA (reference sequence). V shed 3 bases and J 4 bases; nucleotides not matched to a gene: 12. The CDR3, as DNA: TGCAGTGCTAGTTTGCGGGAGGGCCTTTACGGAGAGACCCAGTACTTC. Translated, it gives CSASLREGLYGETQYF.

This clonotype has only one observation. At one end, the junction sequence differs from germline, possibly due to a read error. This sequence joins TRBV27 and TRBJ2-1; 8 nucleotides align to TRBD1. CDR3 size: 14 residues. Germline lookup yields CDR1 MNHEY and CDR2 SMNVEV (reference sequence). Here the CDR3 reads CASRGTGATYEQFF. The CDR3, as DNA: TGCGCCAGCAGGGGGACAGGAGCAACCTACGAGCAGTTCTTC.

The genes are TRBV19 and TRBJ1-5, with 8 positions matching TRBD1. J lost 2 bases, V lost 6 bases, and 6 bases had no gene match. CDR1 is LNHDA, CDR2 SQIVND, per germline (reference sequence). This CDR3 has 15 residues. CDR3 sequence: CASSSTGGGNQPQHF. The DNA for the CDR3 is TGTGCCAGTAGCTCCACAGGGGGAGGCAATCAGCCCCAGCATTTT.

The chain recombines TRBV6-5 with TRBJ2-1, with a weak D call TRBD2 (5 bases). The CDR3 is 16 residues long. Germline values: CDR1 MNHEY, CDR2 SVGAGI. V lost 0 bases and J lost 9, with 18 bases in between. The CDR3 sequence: CASSYSALAHRAEQFF. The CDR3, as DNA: TGTGCCAGCAGTTACTCGGCCCTAGCTCACCGGGCTGAGCAGTTCTTC.

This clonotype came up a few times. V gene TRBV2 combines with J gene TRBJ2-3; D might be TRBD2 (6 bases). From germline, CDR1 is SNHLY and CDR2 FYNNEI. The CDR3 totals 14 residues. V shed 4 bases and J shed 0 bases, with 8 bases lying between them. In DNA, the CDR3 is TGTGCCAGCAGTGGTAGCGGTAGCACAGATACGCAGTATTTT. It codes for CASSGSGSTDTQYF.

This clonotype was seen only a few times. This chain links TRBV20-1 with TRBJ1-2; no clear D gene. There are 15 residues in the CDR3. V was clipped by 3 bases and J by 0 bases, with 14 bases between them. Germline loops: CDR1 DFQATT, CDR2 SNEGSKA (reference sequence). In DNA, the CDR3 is TGCAGTGCTAGCCTCGGGGAATTTCCTAACTATGGCTACACCTTC. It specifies CSASLGEFPNYGYTF.

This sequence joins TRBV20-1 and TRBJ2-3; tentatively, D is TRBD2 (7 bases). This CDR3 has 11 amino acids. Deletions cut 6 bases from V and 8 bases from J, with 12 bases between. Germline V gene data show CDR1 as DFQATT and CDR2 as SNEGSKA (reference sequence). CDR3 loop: CSAKGGITQYF. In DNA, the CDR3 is TGCAGTGCAAAGGGGGGGATTACGCAGTATTTT.

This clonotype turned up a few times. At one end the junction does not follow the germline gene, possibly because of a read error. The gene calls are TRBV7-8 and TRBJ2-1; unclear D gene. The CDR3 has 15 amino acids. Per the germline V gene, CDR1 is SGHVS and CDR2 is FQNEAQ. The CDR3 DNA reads TGTGCCAGCAGCCCACGTCCGGGCTCCGACAATGAGCAGTTCTTC. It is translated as CASSPRPGSDNEQFF.

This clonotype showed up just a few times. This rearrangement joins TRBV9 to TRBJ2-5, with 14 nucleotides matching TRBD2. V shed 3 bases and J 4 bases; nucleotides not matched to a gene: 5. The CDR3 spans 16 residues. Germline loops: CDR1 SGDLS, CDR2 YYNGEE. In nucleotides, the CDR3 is TGTGCCAGCAGCGCCGGGACTAGCGGGAGCGCAGAGACCCAGTACTTC. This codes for CASSAGTSGSAETQYF.